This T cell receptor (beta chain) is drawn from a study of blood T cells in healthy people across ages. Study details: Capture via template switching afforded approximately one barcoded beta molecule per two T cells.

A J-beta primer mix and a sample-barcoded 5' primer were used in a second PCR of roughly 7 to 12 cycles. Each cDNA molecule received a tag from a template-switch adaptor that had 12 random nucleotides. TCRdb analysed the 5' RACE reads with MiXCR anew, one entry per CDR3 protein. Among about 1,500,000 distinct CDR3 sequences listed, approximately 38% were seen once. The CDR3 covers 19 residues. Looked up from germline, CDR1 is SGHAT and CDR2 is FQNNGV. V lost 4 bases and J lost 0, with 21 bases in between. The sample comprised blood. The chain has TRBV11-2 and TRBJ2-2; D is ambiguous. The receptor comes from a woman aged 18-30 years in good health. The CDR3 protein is CASSSLASSATTNTGELFF. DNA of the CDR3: TGTGCCAGCAGCTCATTGGCTTCTTCCGCGACAACGAACACCGGGGAGCTGTTTTTT.